This T cell receptor (beta chain) was sequenced for a study of T-cell reconstitution after alpha-beta-depleted transplantation in children. Unique molecular identifiers tagged the TCRbeta library. TCRdb analysed the PCR reads with MiXCR anew, one entry per CDR3 protein. The repertoire holds some 240,000 distinct CDR3 sequences, with 9.7% as singletons. This clonotype was detected ten times or more. Germline CDR1 SGHRS, CDR2 YFSETQ. The CDR3 runs 14 residues. V lost 4 bases, J lost 5 bases, and 7 bases stayed unmatched. The receptor comes from a human donor who donated a stem cell graft to a child with SCID. The rearrangement joins TRBV5-1 to TRBJ2-7; 9 bases line up with TRBD2. Sequencing was performed on PBMCs from the stem cell graft donor, taken from the stem cell graft. The DNA for the CDR3 is TGCGCCAGCAGCCCAAGCGGGGGGAAGAACGAGCAGTACTTC. This sequence encodes CASSPSGGKNEQYF.